This T cell receptor (beta chain) was sequenced for a study of CD8 T cells in Susac syndrome. Whole-study results and caveats: Acknowledgment was made by the study that its TCR sequencing and HLA analysis involved a relatively small number of individuals.

This clonotype has only one observation. The antigen is unknown. Reverse transcription used roughly 0.45 to 1 ug RNA and random hexamers. Across 54 Vbeta and 13 Jbeta, immunoSEQ multiplex PCR amplified TCR beta CDR3. Via MiXCR, TCRdb re-called the immunoSEQ multiplex PCR reads, giving one row per CDR3 protein. Of 200,000 to 250,000 distinct CDR3 sequences listed, 80% to 95% are singletons. V gave up 4 bases and J gave up 7 bases, with 11 bases separating them. The CDR3 consists of 13 residues. Germline V CDR1 and CDR2: PRHDT, FYEKMQ (reference sequence). V usage is TRBV13 and J usage is TRBJ2-1, with D unclear. The sequence was collected from a human donor with multiple sclerosis. Sequencing was carried out using CD8+ T cells from PBMCs. Here the CDR3 reads CASSSLGRNEQFF. The CDR3 nucleotides read TGTGCCAGCAGCTCCCTGGGTAGGAATGAGCAGTTCTTC.